This TCR beta chain was identified in a study of post-analysis software for immune sequencing data (dated by TCRdb to between 2014 and 2017). Regarding the research as a whole: Recorded disease courses included relapsing-remitting, secondary progressive and progressive-relapsing multiple sclerosis, with some patients lacking subtype annotation. Patient repertoires were compared against 11 to 12 previously published healthy control repertoires from donors aged roughly 6 to 27 years. A subset of samples was prepared in parallel using single-end sample barcoding, then pooled and co-amplified after Illumina adapter ligation.

This clonotype has ten or more counts. No antigen is known for it. No base-level quality is on record; no much larger clone is a single base apart. The research as a whole found: The multiple sclerosis patient group was slightly younger than the control group. When samples were clustered directly using the F measure, samples prepared in the same batch co-clustered strongly, which prompted a batch-effect correction. Four or five TRBV segments, including TRBV5-6, TRBV5-1 and TRBV20-1, were significantly more frequent in patients than controls. Normalized Chao1 diversity was significantly lower in multiple sclerosis patients than controls, suggesting substantial peripheral T-cell clonal expansion.

V trim: 4 bases; J trim: 6 bases; unmatched bases: 11. Via the germline V gene, CDR1 is SGHRS and CDR2 YFSETQ. Reading from cysteine to phenylalanine, the CDR3 counts 16 amino acids. The read is trimmed to its CDR3 DNA, 48 bases read in frame from base 1. TCR beta repertoires were profiled from peripheral blood of 10 to 15 young patients with multiple sclerosis to demonstrate the VDJtools post-analysis software. The multiple sclerosis patients were children and adolescents ranging in age from roughly 6 to 16 years. The protocol used for the library was PCR. The sequencing machine was an Illumina HiSeq 2500. To reduce PCR and sequencing biases, unique molecular identifiers were incorporated into the TCR beta cDNA libraries. Roughly 0.5 million cDNA molecules were obtained per 1 to 10 million input T cells, so each molecule approximated one T cell. The patient libraries were prepared and sequenced using the same protocol as the earlier healthy control dataset. Samples belonging to the same batch were prepared together, multiplexed and sequenced on a shared HiSeq lane. The study's own analysis went as follows. Raw barcoded reads were processed with MIGEC, discarding single-read molecular identifier groups before consensus assembly and CDR3 extraction. Clonotype tables were post-analysed with VDJtools, and diversity was normalized by down-sampling all datasets to the smallest sample size. In repertoire overlap clustering, CDR3 amino acid sequences, but not nucleotide sequences, were matched to correct batch-related cross-sample contamination. In-frame beta chains were kept once TCRdb had trimmed the public reads at Q25 with fastp and called clones with MiXCR. Under each unique CDR3 protein, matching rows form one entry showing the most common genes and DNA. Clone size and V and J calls follow TCRdb, not the original study. Present in this sample are 400,000 to 500,000 distinct CDR3 sequences, roughly 40% of which were seen just once. Of the sample, 7.6% is held by the ten largest clones.

The TCR originated in a girl aged 2-10 years with multiple sclerosis. Sequencing input: blood. The chain is assembled from TRBV5-1 and TRBJ2-4, with 9 bases in between that match TRBD1. The sequence in DNA is TGCGCCAGCAGCCTGTCCCGGGACAGGGTCGGAAACATTCAGTACTTC. Translation gives CASSLSRDRVGNIQYF.